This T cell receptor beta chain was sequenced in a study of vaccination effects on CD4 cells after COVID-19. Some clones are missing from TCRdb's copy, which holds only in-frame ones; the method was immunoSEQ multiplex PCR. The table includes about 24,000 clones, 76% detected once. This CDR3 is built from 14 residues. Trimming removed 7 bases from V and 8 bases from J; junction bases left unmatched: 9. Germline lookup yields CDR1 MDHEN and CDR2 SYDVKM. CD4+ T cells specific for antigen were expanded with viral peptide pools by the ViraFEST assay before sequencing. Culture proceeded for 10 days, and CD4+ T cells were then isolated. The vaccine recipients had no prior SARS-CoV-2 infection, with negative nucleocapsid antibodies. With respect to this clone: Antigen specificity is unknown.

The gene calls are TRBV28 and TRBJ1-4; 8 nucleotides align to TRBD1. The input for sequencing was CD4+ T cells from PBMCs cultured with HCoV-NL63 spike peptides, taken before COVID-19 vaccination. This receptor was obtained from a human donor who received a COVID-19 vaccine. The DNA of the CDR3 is TGTGCCAGCAATGACAGGGGCCGCGTGGAAAAACTGTTTTTT. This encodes CASNDRGRVEKLFF.